This T cell receptor beta chain was sequenced in a study of cytomegalovirus exposure and HLA in healthy donors. The PCR had 60 Vbeta and 13 Jbeta primers. Sequencing used immunoSEQ multiplex PCR; TCRdb keeps in-frame clones, though not all of them. In all, the sample yields tens of thousands of clones. Study-level results: Rarity held for most TCR sequences, but there were some public TCRs that occurred in many donors. Segments of the TCR beta V type were, in most cases, productive about 87% or about 30% of the time in an earlier analysis.

Remarks on this clone: Its antigen is not identified.

The CDR3 totals 13 residues. Trimming took 4 bases from V and 9 from J, leaving 16 bases between them. Germline CDR1 SGHRS, CDR2 YFSETQ. V usage is TRBV5-1 and J usage is TRBJ1-2, with a tentative D call TRBD1 (6 bases). The sample consisted of PBMCs. This clonotype was obtained from a female donor in good health and CMV-seronegative. Here the CDR3 reads CASSHGQNERYTF. As DNA, the CDR3 is TGCGCCAGCAGCCACGGACAGAATGAGCGCTACACCTTC.